Listed below are T cell receptor beta chains from one sample, sequenced in a study of control samples from healthy donors and cancer patients. Sequencing was performed with immunoSEQ multiplex PCR; in TCRdb, only in-frame clones are kept and a portion is missing. The sample holds 100,000 to 110,000 clones, more than 75% seen once. The sequenced sample was blood. Every receptor here comes from a woman aged 45-60 years in good health. The CDR3 runs from the conserved cysteine through the conserved F or W. The D gene is left open where the match is weak. Clone size, where shown, is once, few, many, or a class for clones that have expanded.

NA,TRBJ1-6,TRBV10-2,NA,CASSAAGDSPLHF,TGCGCCAGCAGCGCCGCAGGGGATTCACCCCTCCACTTT
NA,TRBJ1-6,TRBV19,NA,CASRRGEYNSPLHF,TGTGCCAGTAGGCGAGGGGAGTATAATTCACCCCTCCACTTT
TRBD1,TRBJ2-3,TRBV3-1/TRBV3-2,NA,CASSLPTGTASTDTQYF,TGTGCCAGCAGCTTACCAACCGGGACAGCGAGCACAGATACGCAGTATTTT
NA,TRBJ1-1,TRBV14,NA,CASSPMGTWGTEAFF,TGTGCCAGCAGCCCGATGGGTACTTGGGGCACTGAAGCTTTCTTT
NA,TRBJ2-7,TRBV5-1,once,CASSLVRDKDSYEQYF,TGCGCCAGCAGCTTGGTCAGGGACAAGGACTCCTACGAGCAGTACTTC
TRBD1,TRBJ1-5,TRBV28,NA,CASSLDEGARQPQHF,TGTGCCAGCAGTTTGGATGAGGGGGCGAGGCAGCCCCAGCATTTT
NA,TRBJ1-1,TRBV9,once,CASSLEVNTEAFF,TGTGCCAGCTCATTGGAGGTGAACACTGAAGCTTTCTTT
NA,TRBJ1-6,TRBV19,NA,CASSIAGQFLPGSTLHF,TGTGCCAGTAGTATTGCCGGACAGTTCCTCCCAGGATCGACCCTCCACTTT
NA,TRBJ1-2,TRBV24-1,NA,CATSDLPNYGYTF,TGTGCCACCAGTGATTTGCCCAATTATGGCTACACCTTC
NA,TRBJ2-7,TRBV12-2,NA,CASYLRVPLGEQYF,TGTGCAAGTTACTTGCGGGTACCCTTAGGTGAGCAGTACTTC
TRBD1,TRBJ2-5,TRBV25-1,NA,CASSEWGQPHQETQYF,TGTGCCAGCAGTGAATGGGGACAGCCACACCAAGAGACCCAGTACTTC
NA,TRBJ1-3,TRBV10-3,NA,CAITRNTIYF,TGTGCCATCACCCGAAACACCATATATTTT
TRBD1,TRBJ1-1,TRBV19,NA,CASSRQGSMNTEAFF,TGTGCCAGTAGTCGACAGGGATCAATGAACACTGAAGCTTTCTTT
TRBD1,TRBJ2-5,TRBV12-3/TRBV12-4,NA,CASSLRGLETQYF,TGTGCCAGCAGTTTAAGGGGGCTAGAGACCCAGTACTTC
NA,TRBJ2-3,TRBV16,NA,CASSRRTGYTDTQYF,TGTGCCAGCAGCCGGCGGACGGGGTACACAGATACGCAGTATTTT
NA,TRBJ1-5,TRBV19,NA,CASTLGSQPQHF,TGTGCCAGTACTCTAGGGAGTCAGCCCCAGCATTTT
NA,TRBJ1-4,TRBV12-5,NA,CASGLVLGPQGNEKLFF,TGTGCTAGTGGTTTGGTACTCGGTCCTCAGGGTAATGAAAAACTGTTTTTT
NA,TRBJ2-3,TRBV11-3,NA,CASSLGDTQYF,TGTGCCAGCAGCTTAGGAGATACGCAGTATTTT
NA,TRBJ1-6,TRBV9,NA,CASSVGGIPLHF,TGTGCCAGCAGCGTAGGTGGGATACCCCTCCACTTT
NA,TRBJ2-4,TRBV2,once,CASSERDLLNIQYF,TGTGCCAGCAGTGAACGGGACCTATTAAACATTCAGTACTTC